The 3 T cell receptor beta chains given below trace back to one sample, sequenced in a study of blood T cell repertoires in COVID-19. Produced via immunoSEQ multiplex PCR; TCRdb's table is partial and in-frame only. Of around 290,000 clones in the sample, under 90% were seen once. The specimen sequenced was PBMCs or T cells enriched from blood (not recorded which). The receptors come from a woman aged 40 to 49 who had recovered from COVID-19.

V is TRBV19 and J is TRBJ1-2; tentatively, D is TRBD1 (6 bases). The germline V gene encodes CDR1 LNHDA and CDR2 SQIVND (reference sequence). V shed 6 bases and J shed 7 bases, with 24 bases lying between them. The CDR3 runs to 16 residues. CDR3: CASSPIGGASMGGYTF. DNA for the CDR3: TGTGCCAGTAGCCCCATCGGGGGGGCATCTATGGGTGGCTACACCTTC.

This sequence joins TRBV5-1 and TRBJ1-1, with 7 positions matching TRBD1. The V and J ends lost 3 bases and 1 base, in that order; junction bases with no gene match: 3. The CDR3 has 14 residues. The V gene's germline CDR1 is SGHRS and CDR2 YFSETQ. The CDR3: CASSWGTANTEAFF. The CDR3 DNA follows: TGCGCCAGCAGCTGGGGGACAGCGAACACTGAAGCTTTCTTT.

The chain links TRBV6-2 or TRBV6-3 to TRBJ2-1, with TRBD2 identical over 12 bases. From germline, CDR1 is MNHEY and CDR2 SVGEGT. The CDR3 loop spans 15 amino acids. V lost 6 bases, J lost 4 bases, and 4 bases stayed unmatched. The CDR3 reads CASSPTSGGYNEQFF. The CDR3 DNA reads TGTGCCAGCAGCCCAACTAGCGGGGGGTACAATGAGCAGTTCTTC.